This T cell receptor (beta chain) was sequenced in a study of read filtering for tumor transcriptome and immune sequencing. Study information: Among patients, some 17 were male and some 15 female, aged about 40 to 90 (mean about 66).

From roughly 0.4 ug of RNA, a library with molecular barcoded alpha/delta and beta/gamma adaptors was made. A single record per CDR3 protein comes from TCRdb applying MiXCR to the reads. The data hold about 90,000 distinct CDR3 sequences, with 9% to 15% observed a single time. V lost 6 bases to trimming and J lost 5 bases, with 16 bases between them. CDR3 size: 14 residues. CDR1 and CDR2 from the germline V gene are LGHNT and FRNRAP. The TCR sequence derives from a donor over 35 with multiple myeloma. Specimen: a population of CD138-negative cells sorted from bone marrow. The chain uses TRBV12-5 and TRBJ2-5, with D uncertain. The CDR3 region has the DNA TGTGCTAGTGGACGGACGGCCTCATGGGAGACCCAGTACTTC. As protein: CASGRTASWETQYF.